This T cell receptor beta chain came from a study of T cell repertoires in cytomegalovirus infection. Study-wide background: TCR beta signatures that were public indicated CMV infection and matching HLA type. Study-wide results and caveats: Clonotype analysis showed dominance of the ex vivo response by HLA-C-restricted CMV-specific TCR beta clonotypes. Carriage of CMV together with the relevant HLA was identifiable through cumulative public TCR beta family frequency.

The V gene's germline CDR1 is SGHVS and CDR2 FQNEAQ. Trimming took 8 bases from V and 0 from J; bases not matched to a gene: 6. This CDR3 has 15 amino acids. Many counts were recorded for this clonotype. Its antigen is unidentified. MiXCR was run by TCRdb on the reads, yielding one entry per CDR3 protein. The sample has about 240,000 distinct CDR3 sequences, around 6.2% seen once. The V call is TRBV7-8, the J call TRBJ2-1, with 8 bases lining up with TRBD2. Sequencing was carried out using PBMCs. The sequence was obtained from a human donor in good health (CMV status not recorded). Some clones in this sample may be carry-over from other donors' samples. CDR3 amino acids: CASAGGPSSYNEQFF. The CDR3 DNA is TGTGCCAGCGCGGGGGGACCTAGCTCCTACAATGAGCAGTTCTTC.